In this sample, the clone carrying this T cell receptor (beta chain) turned up a few times. Its antigen is undetermined. This sample was included in a study of early T cells in non-severe SARS-CoV-2 infection. Study-level information: Sequencing was performed on bulk RNA from unsorted whole blood, leaving chains unpaired. Study observations and caveats: Matches to VDJdb favored anti-spike CD8 responses and missed private and CD4 specificities.

Germline V gene lookup returns CDR1 MGHRA and CDR2 YSYEKL. This CDR3 comprises 16 residues. Trimming removed 0 bases from V and 2 bases from J, with 14 bases in between. The library protocol tagged individual cDNA molecules with unique molecular identifiers. Each CDR3 protein gets one entry after TCRdb re-called the 5' RACE reads with MiXCR. The sample yields just under 85,000 distinct CDR3 sequences, about 10% seen once. The chain employs TRBV4-1 and TRBJ2-7; D is unclear. This TCR was recovered from an adult who was a healthcare worker with PCR-confirmed SARS-CoV-2 infection or an uninfected control (not recorded which). The sample consisted of whole blood, taken at baseline. The CDR3 sequence is CASSQDSADNTYEQYF. CDR3 sequence (DNA): TGCGCCAGCAGCCAAGATTCGGCGGATAATACCTACGAGCAGTACTTC.